Presented here are 6 T cell receptor beta chains from one specimen sequenced in a study of blood T cell repertoires in COVID-19. TCRdb keeps only in-frame clones here, not all; method: immunoSEQ multiplex PCR. The sample includes about 200,000 clones, about 85% of them seen just once. The specimen sequenced was peripheral blood. Receptors were obtained from a middle-aged woman with COVID-19, enrolled during active disease.

V gene TRBV29-1 combines with J gene TRBJ2-1; 8 nucleotides line up with TRBD2. The germline gives CDR1 SQVTM, CDR2 ANQGSEA. V was clipped by 3 bases and J by 10 bases; unmatched bases: 8. The CDR3 loop spans 13 amino acids. CDR3 nucleotide sequence: TGCAGCGTTGAGGGCGGGAGGAATGGCGAGCAGTTCTTC. Its protein is CSVEGGRNGEQFF.

On this clone itself: This specimen includes other DNA sequences encoding the same CDR3. This sequence joins TRBV29-1 and TRBJ2-2; 9 bases map to TRBD1. CDR3 length: 14 amino acids. Germline CDR1 and CDR2: SQVTM and ANQGSEA. The V and J ends lost 5 bases and 1 base, in that order; junction bases with no gene match: 2. Here the CDR3 reads CSVQGQGNTGELFF. In DNA form, the CDR3 reads TGCAGCGTTCAGGGACAGGGGAACACCGGGGAGCTGTTTTTT.

The sample holds a few counts of this clone. In the same sample, other DNA sequences code for this CDR3. The chain links TRBV2 to TRBJ1-3; D call uncertain. The CDR3 covers 12 residues. Trimming took off 7 bases at V and 1 base at J, with 5 bases between the two ends. Germline CDR1 and CDR2: SNHLY and FYNNEI. This CDR3 is CASTGSGNTIYF. The CDR3 nucleotides read TGTGCCAGCACGGGGTCTGGAAACACCATATATTTT.

The chain is built from TRBV4-1 and TRBJ2-2; 7 positions match TRBD2. The CDR3 loop spans 16 amino acids. V dropped 3 bases and J dropped 1; count of bases not matched to a gene: 5. Looked up from germline, CDR1 is MGHRA and CDR2 is YSYEKL. CDR3 coding DNA: TGCGCCAGCAGCCACTGGACGGGGGGGAACACCGGGGAGCTGTTTTTT. Amino acids: CASSHWTGGNTGELFF.

The sample holds a few counts of this clone. The V and J genes are TRBV18 and TRBJ2-2; D call uncertain. Germline V gene sequence: CDR1 KGHSH, CDR2 LQKENI. V shed 1 base and J shed 3 bases, with 9 bases lying between them. The CDR3 length is 15 residues. CDR3 loop: CASSPRAPYTGELFF. The CDR3 DNA follows: TGTGCCAGCTCACCACGGGCCCCCTACACCGGGGAGCTGTTTTTT.

The chain carries TRBV11-2 and TRBJ2-7; D gene unclear. The CDR3 is made up of 11 amino acids. V shed 2 bases and J shed 4 bases, with 3 bases lying between them. Germline-derived CDR1 and CDR2 are SGHAT and FQNNGV. The CDR3 nucleotides are TGTGCCAGCAGCTTAACTTACGAGCAGTACTTC. Translating gives CASSLTYEQYF.